The entry that follows covers one T cell receptor beta chain sequence. What it binds is unknown. The data belong to a study of shared clonotypes between healthy human individuals. General study results and limits: Naive CD4 clonotypes were shared across a few donors at roughly 5%.

Sorted-subset replicate PCR reactions contained 150 to 200 ng DNA, corresponding to some 29,000 T cell genomes. In the study's own analysis: Junction-only immunoSEQ sequences carried no quality scores, so filtering differed. The repertoire was sequenced with immunoSEQ multiplex PCR; TCRdb's copy has only in-frame clones and lacks some. Clone size and the V and J calls come from that table; the DNA yielded D and trimming. The sample has fewer than 1.6 million clones; around 98.5% are singletons. Nashville, Tennessee was home to all donors, who were Caucasian adults. Sequenced: naive CD4+ T cells sorted from blood. As to subset: CD45RA+ positively selected. This TCR derives from a man aged 30 to 39 in good health.

The CDR3 loop reads CASSALYYEQYF. The CDR3 nucleotides are TGTGCCAGCAGTGCCCTCTACTACGAGCAGTACTTC. V usage is TRBV25-1 and J usage is TRBJ2-7; D unclear. This CDR3 has 12 residues. V was shortened by 4 bases and J by 3 bases, with 7 bases between the two germline ends. The V gene's germline CDR1 is MGHDK and CDR2 SYGVNS.